Each of the 11 T cell receptor beta chains below was sequenced from the same sample in a study of Tregs in tolerant kidney transplant recipients. Sequencing used immunoSEQ multiplex PCR; TCRdb keeps in-frame clones, though not all of them. The sample has around 98,000 clones; approximately 94% are singletons. This sample comprised CD4+ T cells from blood, obtained before the transplant. All receptors come from a human donor who received a combined kidney and bone marrow transplant.

V gene TRBV7-9 combines with J gene TRBJ2-5; perhaps TRBD2 as D (6 bases). Germline-derived CDR1 and CDR2 are SEHNR and FQNEAQ (reference sequence). V lost 10 bases and J lost 2, with 17 bases in between. The length of the CDR3 is 14 residues. CDR3 in amino acids: CATRRDSKQETQYF. As DNA, the CDR3 is TGTGCCACCCGCCGGGACTCTAAACAAGAGACCCAGTACTTC.

The rearrangement joins TRBV5-4 to TRBJ2-3, with D perhaps TRBD2 (5 bases). V was pared by 4 bases and J by 6 bases, with 21 bases between. Per germline, CDR1 SGHNT and CDR2 YYREEE (reference sequence). There are 16 residues in the CDR3. The CDR3 loop reads CASSPGIVRDIDTQYF. CDR3 coding DNA: TGTGCCAGCAGCCCCGGGATCGTTCGAGATATTGATACGCAGTATTTT.

The V call is TRBV28, the J call TRBJ2-1; no firm D call. This CDR3 is built from 15 residues. V dropped 6 bases and J dropped 6 bases, with 18 bases sitting between them. Per the germline V gene, CDR1 is MDHEN and CDR2 is SYDVKM. The CDR3 sequence: CASRPPVSQRNEQFF. CDR3 nucleotides: TGTGCCAGCAGGCCCCCGGTATCTCAACGCAATGAGCAGTTCTTC.

This clone was seen more than once but under ten times. The V gene is TRBV7-2, the J gene TRBJ1-3; D is possibly TRBD1 (5 bases). The CDR3 contains 16 residues. Germline assignment: CDR1 SGHTA and CDR2 FQGNSA. Trimming removed 0 bases from V and 0 bases from J, with 9 bases in between. CDR3 bases: TGTGCCAGCAGCTTAGCGAGGGACTCCTCTGGAAACACCATATATTTT. Amino acids: CASSLARDSSGNTIYF. The full variable domain, in which reference TRBV7-2 and TRBJ1-3 provide the parts outside the CDR3, is GAGVSQSPSNKVTEKGKDVELRCDPISGHTALYWYRQSLGQGLEFLIYFQGNSAPDKSGLPSDRFSAERTGGSVSTLTIQRTQQEDSAVYLCASSLARDSSGNTIYFGEGSWLTVV.

The chain is built from TRBV6-6 and TRBJ1-1; maybe TRBD1 (5 bases). The CDR3 sequence is 15 residues long. Trimming took 6 bases from V and 3 from J, leaving 17 bases between them. Germline values: CDR1 MNHNY, CDR2 SVGAGI (reference sequence). The DNA for the CDR3 is TGTGCCAGCAGAGGGAGGGAGGGGCCTCACACTGAAGCTTTCTTT. Encoded protein: CASRGREGPHTEAFF.

A single count supports this clone. J is TRBJ1-2 and V is TRBV2, with TRBD1 matching over 7 bases. V shed 4 bases, J shed 5 bases, and the junction held 7 bases outside the gene matches. The germline CDR1 and CDR2 sequences are SNHLY and FYNNEI. The CDR3 runs to 14 residues. The CDR3 nucleotides read TGTGCCAGCAGTGCCGGACAGGCGAGGTATGGCTACACCTTC. It yields the protein CASSAGQARYGYTF.

CDR3 nucleotides: TGTGCCAGCAGCTTATCGCCTTGCAGGGTATCAACTAATGAAAAACTGTTTTTT. It yields the protein CASSLSPCRVSTNEKLFF. The chain employs TRBV7-7 and TRBJ1-4, with D maybe TRBD1 (5 bases). The CDR3 length is 18 residues. Germline CDR1 reads SSHAT; CDR2 reads FNYEAQ (reference sequence). Trimming removed 2 bases from V and 0 bases from J, with 16 bases in between.

This chain links TRBV7-2 with TRBJ2-7; a weak D match, TRBD1 (5 bases). The germline gives CDR1 SGHTA, CDR2 FQGNSA. Trimming removed 3 bases from V and 6 bases from J, with 15 bases in between. The CDR3 runs 14 residues. The CDR3 DNA sequence: TGTGCCAGCAGCTTCGTAACCTCAAGGGGCGAGCAGTACTTC. Translated, it gives CASSFVTSRGEQYF.

V usage is TRBV2 and J usage is TRBJ2-5; 7 bases map to TRBD2. TRBJ2-7 matches the DNA end more closely, so the J call is doubtful. The CDR3 runs 15 residues. The germline CDR1 and CDR2 sequences are SNHLY and FYNNEI. The CDR3 is CASRGTEAGLYEQYF. The CDR3 nucleotides are TGTGCCAGCAGGGGGACGGAAGCGGGGTTGTACGAGCAGTACTTC.

V and J are TRBV14 and TRBJ2-1; TRBD1 aligns across 9 bases. The CDR3 has 16 amino acids. Unmatched junction bases numbered 9, after V lost 2 bases and J lost 7 bases. Germline CDR1 and CDR2: SGHDN and FVKESK. The DNA for the CDR3 is TGTGCCAGCAGCCAACCCGGGACAGGGCCTATGAATGAGCAGTTCTTC. Encoded protein: CASSQPGTGPMNEQFF.

CDR3 in amino acids: CASSSLPGLAVNNEQFF. CDR3 in DNA: TGTGCCAGCAGTTCTCTACCGGGACTAGCGGTGAACAATGAGCAGTTCTTC. The J gene is TRBJ2-1, the V gene TRBV28; 11 bases agree with TRBD2. V dropped 4 bases and J dropped 5; count of bases not matched to a gene: 10. Germline assignment: CDR1 MDHEN and CDR2 SYDVKM. CDR3 length: 17 residues.